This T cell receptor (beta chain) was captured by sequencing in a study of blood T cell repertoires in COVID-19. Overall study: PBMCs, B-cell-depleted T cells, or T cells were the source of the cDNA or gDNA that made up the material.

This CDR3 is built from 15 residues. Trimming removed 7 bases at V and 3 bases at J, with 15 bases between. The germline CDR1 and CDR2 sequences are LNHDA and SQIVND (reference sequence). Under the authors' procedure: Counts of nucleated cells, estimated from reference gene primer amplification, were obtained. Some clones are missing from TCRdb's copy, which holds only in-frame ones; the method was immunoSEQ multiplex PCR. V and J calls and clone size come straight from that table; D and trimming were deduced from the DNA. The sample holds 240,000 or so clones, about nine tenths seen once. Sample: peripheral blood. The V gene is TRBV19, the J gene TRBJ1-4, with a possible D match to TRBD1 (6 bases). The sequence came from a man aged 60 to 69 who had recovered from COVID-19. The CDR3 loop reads CASTITGNANEKLFF. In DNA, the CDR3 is TGTGCCAGTACAATAACAGGGAATGCTAATGAAAAACTGTTTTTT.